These 17 T cell receptor beta chains were sequenced from one sample in a study of control samples from healthy donors and cancer patients. Assay used: immunoSEQ multiplex PCR; TCRdb lists only in-frame clones, some missing. The top ten hold about 4% of the sample, which has 65,000 to 75,000 clones, more than 75% seen once. The sample taken for sequencing was blood. Source of these receptors: a woman aged 45 to 65 in good health.

V and J are TRBV28 and TRBJ1-1, with 7 bases identical to TRBD1. The CDR3 has 15 amino acids. Germline loops: CDR1 MDHEN, CDR2 SYDVKM. V shed 6 bases, J shed 0 bases, and the junction held 7 bases outside the gene matches. The CDR3: CASSPGGVVNTEAFF. CDR3 bases: TGTGCCAGCAGCCCAGGGGGGGTAGTGAACACTGAAGCTTTCTTT.

The chain joins TRBV27 to TRBJ2-1; D might be TRBD2 (5 bases). Trimming cost V 3 bases and J 10 bases, with 25 bases left between them. There are 17 residues in the CDR3. Germline CDR1 and CDR2: MNHEY and SMNVEV (reference sequence). The chain's CDR3 is CASSFSPTISFPEEQFF. The CDR3 coding sequence is TGTGCCAGCAGTTTCTCCCCGACTATCTCATTTCCCGAGGAGCAGTTCTTC.

The chain carries TRBV5-1 and TRBJ2-6; TRBD1 might be the D (6 bases). The CDR3 runs to 17 residues. Germline CDR1 reads SGHRS; CDR2 reads YFSETQ. Trimming removed 5 bases at V and 0 bases at J, with 15 bases between. The CDR3 reads CASSSSTGFSGANVLTF. The DNA of the CDR3 is TGCGCCAGCAGTTCCTCGACAGGTTTCTCTGGGGCCAACGTCCTGACTTTC.

The V and J genes are TRBV4-2 and TRBJ2-7; D may be TRBD1 or TRBD2 (7 bases each). Per germline, CDR1 LGHNA and CDR2 YNFKEQ. CDR3 length: 18 amino acids. V lost 4 bases and J 1 base, leaving 23 bases between the germline ends. DNA of the CDR3: TGTGCCAGCAGCCCTCTAGGGAGGGGGCAGGGCTCGTCCTACGAGCAGTACTTC. It encodes CASSPLGRGQGSSYEQYF.

The chain joins TRBV9 to TRBJ2-3; 9 bases map to TRBD2. The CDR3 contains 14 residues. V trimming: 4 bases; J trimming: 3 bases; junction bases outside the gene matches: 3. CDR1 SGDLS and CDR2 YYNGEE come from the germline V gene. CDR3 amino acids: CASSPGLATDTQYF. The DNA of the CDR3 is TGTGCCAGCAGCCCAGGACTAGCGACAGATACGCAGTATTTT.

This chain links TRBV28 with TRBJ1-2, with no clear D. This CDR3 has 14 amino acids. Per germline, CDR1 MDHEN and CDR2 SYDVKM. Trimming took 3 bases from V and 0 from J, leaving 8 bases between them. CDR3 bases: TGTGCCAGCAGTTTGCTCGTAGCTAACTATGGCTACACCTTC. This encodes CASSLLVANYGYTF.

The V call is TRBV7-8, the J call TRBJ1-5; D not resolved. The CDR3 is made up of 16 amino acids. Germline V lookup: CDR1 SGHVS, CDR2 FQNEAQ. V lost 10 bases, J lost 0 bases, and 19 bases lay in between. CDR3 nucleotide sequence: TGTGCCACCACTGGCCCCAGGACCTATAGCAATCAGCCCCAGCATTTT. Translated: CATTGPRTYSNQPQHF.

The chain combines TRBV5-1 with TRBJ2-1; D is ambiguous. The CDR3 runs 11 residues. Germline CDR1 SGHRS, CDR2 YFSETQ. Between the trimmed V and J ends, which lost 4 bases and 9 bases, there was a span of 8 bases. CDR3 sequence (DNA): TGCGCCAGCAGCGAAAGCGCTGAGCAGTTCTTC. Translation: CASSESAEQFF. Looking up the rest from reference TRBV5-1 and TRBJ2-1 gives the full variable domain: KAGVTQTPRYLIKTRGQQVTLSCSPISGHRSVSWYQQTPGQGLQFLFEYFSETQRNKGNFPGRFSGRQFSNSRSEMNVSTLELGDSALYLCASSESAEQFFGPGTRLTVL.

The chain combines TRBV2 with TRBJ2-3, with 10 bases that match TRBD2. CDR1 SNHLY and CDR2 FYNNEI come from the germline V gene. J gave up 6 bases and V 7 bases, and 10 bases lay outside the gene matches. The CDR3 covers 15 residues. In DNA, the CDR3 is TGTGCCAGCACTGCGGGTAGCGGGAGGACGGATACGCAGTATTTT. Translated: CASTAGSGRTDTQYF.

V is TRBV24-1 and J is TRBJ2-5; 9 bases align to TRBD1. CDR1 and CDR2 from the germline V gene are KGHDR and SFDVKD. The ends lost 3 bases at V and 2 bases at J; junction bases unmatched: 0. CDR3 length: 14 amino acids. CDR3 in DNA: TGTGCCACCAGTGATGGGACAGGGCAAGAGACCCAGTACTTC. Translating gives CATSDGTGQETQYF.

This chain uses TRBV2 with TRBJ2-7, with 12 positions matching TRBD2. The CDR3 length is 15 residues. Looked up from germline, CDR1 is SNHLY and CDR2 is FYNNEI. Germline trimming cut 5 bases from V and 6 bases from J; bases unmatched to any gene: 8. The CDR3 DNA reads TGTGCCAGCAGTCCACTAGCGGGAGGAGGGGCCGAGCAGTACTTC. It translates to CASSPLAGGGAEQYF.

The chain employs TRBV30 and TRBJ1-2; D is unresolved. CDR1 and CDR2 (germline): GTSNPN, SVGIG (reference sequence). Trimming left V 5 bases short and J 8 bases short, with 18 bases between. The CDR3 totals 13 residues. CDR3 in DNA: TGTGCCTGGTCGTCCCGCCCCGGCTCGGGCTACACCTTC. It translates to CAWSSRPGSGYTF. The entire variable domain, with the rest obtained from reference TRBV30 and TRBJ1-2, is as follows: SQTIHQWPATLVQPVGSPLSLECTVEGTSNPNLYWYRQAAGRGLQLLFYSVGIGQISSEVPQNLSASRPQDRQFILSSKKLLLSDSGFYLCAWSSRPGSGYTFGSGTRLTVV.

The rearrangement joins TRBV15 to TRBJ1-1; D gene ambiguous. The germline CDR1 and CDR2 sequences are LNHNV and YYDKDF (reference sequence). The CDR3 extends over 11 amino acids. V was clipped by 0 bases and J by 5 bases, with 1 base between them. CDR3: CATSRETEAFF. CDR3 nucleotides: TGTGCCACCAGCAGAGAAACTGAAGCTTTCTTT.

This clone was seen a single time. V usage is TRBV5-4 and J usage is TRBJ2-7, with a tentative D call TRBD2 (6 bases). Germline V gene data show CDR1 as SGHNT and CDR2 as YYREEE (reference sequence). Trimming left V 4 bases short and J 6 bases short, with 17 bases between. CDR3 length: 14 amino acids. The CDR3 DNA is TGTGCCAGCAGCCCCGGAGGGCAGGAGGGCGAGCAGTACTTC. It yields the protein CASSPGGQEGEQYF. The full variable domain, rest sourced from reference TRBV5-4 and TRBJ2-7, is ETGVTQSPTHLIKTRGQQVTLRCSSQSGHNTVSWYQQALGQGPQFIFQYYREEENGRGNFPPRFSGLQFPNYSSELNVNALELDDSALYLCASSPGGQEGEQYFGPGTRLTVT.

The chain joins TRBV6-5 to TRBJ1-6, with D possibly being TRBD1 (6 bases). The CDR3 consists of 13 residues. Per the germline V gene, CDR1 is MNHEY and CDR2 is SVGAGI. Trimming cost V 7 bases and J 8 bases, with 12 bases left between them. The CDR3 nucleotides are TGTGCCAGCACAACGGGGGGCGATTCACCCCTCCACTTT. It specifies CASTTGGDSPLHF.

The J gene is TRBJ2-3, the V gene TRBV10-2, with D hard to call. The length of the CDR3 is 12 residues. Germline loops: CDR1 WSHSY, CDR2 SAAADI. Trimming took 7 bases from V and 7 from J, leaving 12 bases between them. CDR3 sequence reads: CASTDGSYTQYF. The CDR3 DNA reads TGCGCCAGCACGGATGGTTCCTATACGCAGTATTTT.

As for this clone: The same CDR3 also results from other DNA sequences found in this sample. CDR3 protein: CASSIRGVNTEAFF. In nucleotides, the CDR3 is TGTGCCAGTAGTATACGGGGCGTGAACACTGAAGCTTTCTTT. The chain uses TRBV19 and TRBJ1-1, with D possibly TRBD1 on 5 matching bases. The CDR3 sequence is 14 residues long. Germline lookup yields CDR1 LNHDA and CDR2 SQIVND (reference sequence). Trimming stripped 2 bases from V and 0 bases from J, with 7 bases between.